This T cell receptor (beta chain) appears in the sequencing data of a study of OX40 agonist ivuxolimab in advanced cancers. As for the study more broadly: Ivuxolimab, which targeted the costimulatory receptor OX40 (CD134), was an agonistic, fully human IgG2 monoclonal antibody. Partial responses occurred in three dose-escalation patients: two with cutaneous melanoma and one with hepatocellular carcinoma. Patients were allowed to have had prior anti-PD-1, anti-PD-L1 or anti-CTLA-4 therapy, and around 40% of the dose-escalation patients had previously received checkpoint inhibitors. Among the roughly 52 dose-escalation patients, around 19 had hepatocellular carcinoma, 15 or so melanoma, 9 renal cell carcinoma and 9 head and neck cancer. In the dose-escalation cohort, approximately 82% of patients were male, and the mean age was roughly 56 years with a range of roughly 20 to 79. The point of sequencing TCRbeta in the periphery was to test whether ivuxolimab changed TCR sequence diversity and drove clonal T-cell expansion. Intravenous ivuxolimab was administered to patients every 2 weeks at six dose levels: 0.01, 0.1, 0.3, 1.5, 3 and 10 mg/kg. The paper describes the monotherapy dose-escalation part (N of about 52 patients) of the phase I trial of ivuxolimab.

For sequencing of the TCRbeta CDR3 region, genomic DNA was extracted from the sorted cells. TCRbeta CDR3 regions were sequenced using the immunoSEQ Assay. TCRdb provides this immuneACCESS table in a form limited to in-frame rearrangements. Some clones are lacking; in checked studies, under half of them reflect an unresolved V gene, and why the rest are absent is not known. In this sample the table shows fewer than 120,000 clones, roughly 89% of which occur a single time. Of the sample, 0.27% falls within the top ten clones. The investigation overall reported the following: After ivuxolimab, CD8+ T cells had more expanded clones than CD4+ T cells on average. Antigen specificity was not determined for the clonally expanded peripheral T cells. At doses of 0.1 to 3.0 mg/kg, clonal expansion of both CD4+ and CD8+ blood T cells was observed from baseline to week 6. Low levels of normalized T-cell clonal expansion were also seen in some patients who did not respond. Partial responders in the 0.1-3.0 mg/kg groups had among the lowest normalized peripheral clonal expansion, especially among CD8+ T cells.

The trial excluded patients who had a history of autoimmune disease or who were on systemic immunosuppression. Peripheral blood for TCR sequencing was collected from all dose cohorts at baseline, on cycle 4 day 1, and on cycle 7 day 1. The samples were drawn from a first-in-human, open-label, multicenter phase I dose-escalation trial of ivuxolimab. Adults with locally advanced or metastatic head and neck squamous cell, hepatocellular, melanoma or renal cell carcinoma were enrolled in the trial. Before TCR sequencing, CD4+ T cells and CD8+ T cells were sorted from peripheral blood as separate populations. The CDR3, cysteine through phenylalanine, is 14 amino acids long. The DNA shown is the 42-base CDR3, in frame from base 1. CDR1 is given as SNHLY and CDR2 as FYNNEI, both from the germline V gene. V loses 4 bases, J loses 0 bases, and the germline ends lie 6 bases apart. In the case of this clone: Its specific antigen is unknown. Base qualities were left out, and no much larger clone turns up one base away.

Here the chain combines TRBV2 and TRBJ2-2; no D segment can be confidently identified. Material: CD4+ or CD8+ T cells sorted from blood, obtained in a trial of the OX40 agonist ivuxolimab. The sequence derives from an adult with an advanced solid tumor such as melanoma, head and neck, liver or kidney cancer. The DNA sequence is given as TGTGCCAGCAGTGGGTCAGCGAACACCGGGGAGCTGTTTTTT. This is translated as CASSGSANTGELFF.